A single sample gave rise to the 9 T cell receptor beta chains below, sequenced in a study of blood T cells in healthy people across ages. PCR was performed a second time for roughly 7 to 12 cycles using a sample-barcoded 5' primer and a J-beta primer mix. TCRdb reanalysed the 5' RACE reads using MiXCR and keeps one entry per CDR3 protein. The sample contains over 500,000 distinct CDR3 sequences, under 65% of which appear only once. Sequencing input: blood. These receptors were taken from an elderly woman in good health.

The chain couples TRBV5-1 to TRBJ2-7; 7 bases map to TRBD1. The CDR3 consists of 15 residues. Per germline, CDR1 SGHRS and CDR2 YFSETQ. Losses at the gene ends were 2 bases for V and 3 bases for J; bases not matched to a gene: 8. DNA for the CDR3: TGCGCCAGCAGCTTTGGGGACAGATTTTTCTACGAGCAGTACTTC. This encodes CASSFGDRFFYEQYF.

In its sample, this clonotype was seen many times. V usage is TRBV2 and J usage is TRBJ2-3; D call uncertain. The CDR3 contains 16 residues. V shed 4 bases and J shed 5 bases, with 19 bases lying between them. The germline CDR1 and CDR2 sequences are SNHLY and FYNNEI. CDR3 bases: TGTGCCAGCAGTGGTCCCCGGAACCGACCCGAAGATACGCAGTATTTT. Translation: CASSGPRNRPEDTQYF. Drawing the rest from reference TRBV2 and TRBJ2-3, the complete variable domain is EPEVTQTPSHQVTQMGQEVILRCVPISNHLYFYWYRQILGQKVEFLVSFYNNEISEKSEIFDDQFSVERPDGSNFTLKIRSTKLEDSAMYFCASSGPRNRPEDTQYFGPGTRLTVL.

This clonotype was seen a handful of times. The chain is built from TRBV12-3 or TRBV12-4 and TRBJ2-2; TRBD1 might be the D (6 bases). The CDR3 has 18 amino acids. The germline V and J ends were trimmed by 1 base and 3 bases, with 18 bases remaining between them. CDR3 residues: CASSLDVRGKTDTGELFF. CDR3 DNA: TGTGCCAGCAGTTTAGATGTCAGGGGAAAAACTGACACCGGGGAGCTGTTTTTT.

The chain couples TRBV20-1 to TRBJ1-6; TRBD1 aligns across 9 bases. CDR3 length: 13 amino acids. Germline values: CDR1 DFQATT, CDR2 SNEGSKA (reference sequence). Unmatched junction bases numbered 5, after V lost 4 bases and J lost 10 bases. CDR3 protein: CSAKGTGSSPLHF. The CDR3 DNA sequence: TGCAGTGCTAAAGGGACAGGGAGCTCACCCCTCCACTTT.

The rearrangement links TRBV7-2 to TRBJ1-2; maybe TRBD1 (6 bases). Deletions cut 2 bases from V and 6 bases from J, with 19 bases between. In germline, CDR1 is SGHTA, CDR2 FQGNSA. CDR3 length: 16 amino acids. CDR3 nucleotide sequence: TGTGCCAGCAGCTTAACTTCAGGGGAAGTTTATGATGGCTACACCTTC. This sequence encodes CASSLTSGEVYDGYTF. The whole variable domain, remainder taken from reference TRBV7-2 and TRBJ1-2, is GAGVSQSPSNKVTEKGKDVELRCDPISGHTALYWYRQSLGQGLEFLIYFQGNSAPDKSGLPSDRFSAERTGGSVSTLTIQRTQQEDSAVYLCASSLTSGEVYDGYTFGSGTRLTVV.

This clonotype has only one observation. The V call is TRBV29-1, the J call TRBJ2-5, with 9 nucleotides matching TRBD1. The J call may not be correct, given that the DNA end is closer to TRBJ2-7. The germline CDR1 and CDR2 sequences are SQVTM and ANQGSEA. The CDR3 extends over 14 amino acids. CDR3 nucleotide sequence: TGCAGCGTTCTTGCATGGGACAGGGTCAACGAGCAGTACTTC. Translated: CSVLAWDRVNEQYF.

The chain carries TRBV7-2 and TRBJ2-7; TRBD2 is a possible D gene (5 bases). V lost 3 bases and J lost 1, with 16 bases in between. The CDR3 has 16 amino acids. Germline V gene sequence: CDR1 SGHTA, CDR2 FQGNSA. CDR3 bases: TGTGCCAGCAGCTTTGGCCTCCCCCTAGCATCCTACGAGCAGTACTTC. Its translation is CASSFGLPLASYEQYF.

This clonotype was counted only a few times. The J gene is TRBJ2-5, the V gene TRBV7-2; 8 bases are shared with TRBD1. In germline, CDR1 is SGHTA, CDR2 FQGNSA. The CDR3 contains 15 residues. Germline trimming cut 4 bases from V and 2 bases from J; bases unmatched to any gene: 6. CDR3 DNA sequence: TGTGCCAGCAGCTACCGGACAGGGATTCAAGAGACCCAGTACTTC. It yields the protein CASSYRTGIQETQYF.

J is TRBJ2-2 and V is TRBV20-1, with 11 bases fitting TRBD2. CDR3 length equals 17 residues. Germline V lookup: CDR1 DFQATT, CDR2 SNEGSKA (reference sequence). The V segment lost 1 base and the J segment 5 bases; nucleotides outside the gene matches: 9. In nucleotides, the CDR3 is TGCAGTGCTAGAGTAATAGCGGGGGGGGAATATACCGGGGAGCTGTTTTTT. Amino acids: CSARVIAGGEYTGELFF.